One T cell receptor (beta chain) is described in this entry. The sample belongs to a study of tumour-infiltrating T cells in Burkitt lymphoma. Turning to the study itself: Survival, overall and progression-free, tracked with productive clonality.

Assay used: immunoSEQ multiplex PCR; TCRdb lists only in-frame clones, some missing. The sample holds 14,000 or so clones, about 33% seen once. The length of the CDR3 is 13 residues. The germline V gene encodes CDR1 SGHAT and CDR2 FQNNGV. Trimming cost V 1 base and J 5 bases, with 7 bases left between them. This sequence was found in a human donor with diffuse large B-cell lymphoma. The rearrangement links TRBV11-2 to TRBJ2-3; D remains unclear. The sample consisted of tumor tissue. The CDR3, as DNA: TGTGCCAGCAGCTTAGGAGGAGAAGATACGCAGTATTTT. Translating it yields CASSLGGEDTQYF.